Detailed here is one T cell receptor beta chain. What this receptor recognizes is not known. No base qualities exist here, and no much larger clone lies one base off it. Each donor gave one peripheral blood draw, about 110 mL on average, collected into heparinised tubes. A BD FACSAria II and a panel including CD45RO, CCR7, CD25, CD127, CD95 and CD27 were used to sort naive, central memory, regulatory and stem cell-like memory CD4+ T cells. A purity above 98% was achieved for all sorted populations. PBMCs were isolated right away by Lymphoprep density gradient centrifugation and were stained directly, without culture. To minimize batch effects, samples were stained and sorted in pairs, one healthy donor with one patient per experiment. These data come from a study of beta chain features in type 1 diabetes listed by TCRdb under 2018. A note on the overall study: Mean age, gender distribution, total cell number and subset yield were not different between patients and healthy donors. A total of roughly 98,000,000 sorted cells were examined across all samples, and a strong correlation was observed between cell number per subset and RNA yield. The study compared TCRB repertoires of sorted circulating CD4+ T cell subsets between recently diagnosed type 1 diabetes patients and matched healthy donors. Naive and central memory subsets were obtained from all 30 or so donors, but regulatory and stem cell-like memory subsets were isolated from only 8 patients and 8 healthy donors. Study-level results and caveats: At VDJ recombination sites, patients with type 1 diabetes made fewer insertions and deleted more nucleotides, a pattern implying thymic rearrangement abnormalities. Because cDNA was sequenced instead of genomic DNA, highly expressing activated cells could be over-represented, though the groups showed no difference in activation or CD3 levels. Type 1 diabetes patients showed a moderate but significant shortening of TCRB CDR3 length in all four CD4+ subsets. PCR might favor shorter templates, but patient and control samples were amplified and corrected together, so any skew would affect both groups equally. Because small numbers of individuals were included in the HLA sub-analyses, any influence of HLA type on TCRB rearrangement was left unresolved. Naive, central memory and regulatory TCRB repertoires appeared more similar among patients than among healthy donors.

The germline V gene provides CDR1 MDHEN and CDR2 SYDVKM. Taken from cysteine to phenylalanine, the CDR3 has 12 residues. Just CDR3 DNA is preserved here, 36 bases in frame from base 1. Trimming leaves V shorter by 11 bases and J shorter by 5 bases, with the junction holding 6 bases beyond the gene matches. The entire amount of isolated RNA was reverse transcribed using the High Capacity cDNA Reverse Transcription Kit, so the sequenced TCRB transcripts were expressed ones. Deep immunoSEQ sequencing was performed on naive, central memory and regulatory T cell samples, with an average of roughly 3.6 million total reads per sample. Sorted cells were lysed in RLT buffer, and RNA was extracted using DNase-treated RNeasy Micro or Mini kits according to cell number. To prevent cross-contamination, each cell subset was processed individually, whereas patient and healthy donor samples were processed jointly. The immunoSEQ multiplex PCR was used to amplify TCRB sequences from cDNA, yielding 87-bp fragments that span the CDR3 region. Amplicons were sequenced on the Illumina HiSeq platform. As for how the authors treated the data: PCR bias was corrected computationally using synthetic template baselines, and reads within Hamming distance 2 were collapsed, with unmergeable singletons discarded. Reads were aligned against IMGT so that V, D and J genes, CDR3 length and insertions or deletions at six rearrangement sites could be assigned. Within each subset, clonotype counts were normalized to sorted cell number, after which true diversity and Gini coefficients were computed with the tcR R package. Repertoire sharing was quantified using the overlap coefficient calculated on TCRB nucleotide sequences. The clones in this table, taken by TCRdb from immuneACCESS, are in-frame only. Not every clone is retained; where verified, under half of the shortfall comes from an unresolved V gene, and the cause of the rest is unknown. D and trimming come from the DNA, and the V and J calls and clone size come from that table. The sample records 20,000 to 30,000 clones, approximately 69% of which are singletons. The top ten hold roughly 4.5% of the sample.

The V and J genes are TRBV28 and TRBJ2-1; 7 bases in the junction line up with TRBD2. This clonotype originated in a man aged 18 to 35 with type 1 diabetes. Material: Tregs from blood. The cell subset or site label here, explained by the study, means: regulatory CD4+ T cells. The nucleotide sequence is TGTGCCTGGTGGACTAGTCACAATGAGCAGTTCTTC. The resulting protein is CAWWTSHNEQFF. Supplemented by the reference TRBV28 and TRBJ2-1 proteins around the CDR3, the complete variable domain is DVKVTQSSRYLVKRTGEKVFLECVQDMDHENMFWYRQDPGLGLRLIYFSYDVKMKEKGDIPEGYSVSREKKERFSLILESASTNQTSMYLCAWWTSHNEQFFGPGTRLTVL.